Sequencing of this T cell receptor beta chain was carried out in a study of OX40 agonist ivuxolimab in advanced cancers. Study-level points and caveats: Partly responding patients at 0.1-3.0 mg/kg showed some of the smallest clonal expansion.

With 7 bases clipped from V and 6 bases from J, the junction kept 6 bases outside the gene matches. Germline V CDR1 and CDR2: SGHTA, FQGNSA. The CDR3 length is 14 residues. As for this clone: Its antigen is undetermined.

Here immunoSEQ multiplex PCR was the method, and the copy in TCRdb shows in-frame clones only, minus some. The sample holds roughly 79,000 clones; approximately 80% are singletons and the top ten take 0.5% to 0.65%. The source was CD4+ or CD8+ T cells sorted from blood, collected in a trial of the OX40 agonist ivuxolimab. This chain uses TRBV7-2 with TRBJ2-7, with 13 bases lining up with TRBD2. The receptor was derived from an adult with an advanced solid tumor such as melanoma, head and neck, liver or kidney cancer. CDR3 amino acids: CASTRTSGSFEQYF. In nucleotides, the CDR3 is TGTGCCAGCACGAGGACTAGCGGGAGTTTCGAGCAGTACTTC.